The 16 T cell receptor beta chains below were found in one sample sequenced in a study of T cell responses to AZD1222 COVID-19 vaccine. The method was immunoSEQ multiplex PCR; TCRdb's version includes in-frame clones alone and lacks a portion of them. The sample consists of 95,000 to 100,000 clones, approximately 92% of them appearing once. The specimen comprised peripheral blood, sampled on day 0 of AZD1222 vaccination. The receptors stem from an adult in good health.

The V call is TRBV5-1, the J call TRBJ2-3; 9 nucleotides align to TRBD2. J lost 6 bases, V lost 0 bases, and 11 bases had no gene match. Germline values: CDR1 SGHRS, CDR2 YFSETQ. This CDR3 comprises 17 residues. CDR3 sequence (DNA): TGCGCCAGCAGCTTGGCGGGTAGCGGGGGCCCCACGGATACGCAGTATTTT. Translation gives CASSLAGSGGPTDTQYF.

This chain joins TRBV4-2 and TRBJ1-5, with 7 bases fitting TRBD1. The CDR3 spans 18 residues. Germline CDR1 is LGHNA and CDR2 is YNFKEQ. V shed 3 bases, J shed 3 bases, and the junction held 14 bases outside the gene matches. The DNA for the CDR3 is TGTGCCAGCAGCCATGAAGCGACCAGGGGGTTTGACAATCAGCCCCAGCATTTT. Its protein is CASSHEATRGFDNQPQHF.

The gene calls are TRBV6-5 and TRBJ2-2; no clear D. V dropped 0 bases and J dropped 6 bases, with 8 bases sitting between them. This CDR3 has 14 amino acids. Looked up from germline, CDR1 is MNHEY and CDR2 is SVGAGI. The DNA for the CDR3 is TGTGCCAGCAGTTACTCGGTTCGGCCCGGGGAGCTGTTTTTT. This translates into CASSYSVRPGELFF.

The chain joins TRBV27 to TRBJ1-2; perhaps TRBD1 as D (5 bases). The germline V gene has CDR1 MNHEY and CDR2 SMNVEV (reference sequence). CDR3 length equals 14 residues. V lost 5 bases, J lost 2 bases, and 12 bases lay in between. In nucleotides, the CDR3 is TGTGCCAGCAGTGCCCAGGGATGGAACTATGGCTACACCTTC. It translates to CASSAQGWNYGYTF.

This clone showed up just once. The V call is TRBV15, the J call TRBJ1-2; possible D gene TRBD1, 6 bases. The germline CDR1 and CDR2 sequences are LNHNV and YYDKDF (reference sequence). The CDR3 extends over 13 amino acids. Trimming removed 0 bases at V and 6 bases at J, with 8 bases between. The CDR3 loop reads CATSREEGDGYTF. CDR3 nucleotide sequence: TGTGCCACCAGCAGAGAAGAGGGGGATGGCTACACCTTC.

The rearrangement links TRBV27 to TRBJ1-2; 9 nucleotides agree with TRBD1. The V gene end was trimmed by 2 bases and the J gene end by 2 bases; junction bases not matched to a gene: 9. This CDR3 contains 17 residues. Per the germline V gene, CDR1 is MNHEY and CDR2 is SMNVEV (reference sequence). CDR3 protein: CASSLAGTGRTNYGYTF. The DNA for the CDR3 is TGTGCCAGCAGTTTAGCCGGGACAGGGAGGACCAACTATGGCTACACCTTC.

The rearrangement joins TRBV6-5 to TRBJ2-2; tentatively, D is TRBD2 (6 bases). CDR1 is MNHEY, CDR2 SVGAGI, per germline. The CDR3 contains 16 residues. V was trimmed by 0 bases and J by 5 bases, leaving 13 bases between them. In DNA form, the CDR3 reads TGTGCCAGCAGTTACTCAGGAGGGAGTGGAACCGGGGAGCTGTTTTTT. Its translation: CASSYSGGSGTGELFF.

The rearrangement joins TRBV4-1 to TRBJ2-7, with TRBD1 matching over 7 bases. Germline V gene lookup returns CDR1 MGHRA and CDR2 YSYEKL. This CDR3 has 15 amino acids. V was pared by 5 bases and J by 3 bases, with 10 bases of the junction left unmatched. The CDR3, as DNA: TGCGCCAGCAGCAAGGGGCTAAGACAGGGCTACGAGCAGTACTTC. It specifies CASSKGLRQGYEQYF.

This clone was observed a few times. The chain joins TRBV30 to TRBJ1-5; D gene ambiguous. V was shortened by 3 bases and J by 2 bases, with 17 bases between the two germline ends. In germline, CDR1 is GTSNPN, CDR2 SVGIG (reference sequence). The CDR3 is 16 residues long. For the CDR3, the DNA is TGTGCCTGGAGCCCCCCCGGCTGGGTTGGCAATCAGCCCCAGCATTTT. As protein: CAWSPPGWVGNQPQHF.

This clone was detected only once. V is TRBV4-3 and J is TRBJ2-7, with 9 bases that match TRBD2. J gave up 0 bases and V 0 bases, and 6 bases lay outside the gene matches. This CDR3 has 17 amino acids. Germline-derived CDR1 and CDR2 are LGHNA and YSLEER. The CDR3 DNA reads TGCGCCAGCAGCCAAGATCCCGCGGGAGGGTACTCCTACGAGCAGTACTTC. The encoded protein is CASSQDPAGGYSYEQYF.

The V call is TRBV12-3 or TRBV12-4, the J call TRBJ1-5; no clear D gene. The CDR3 is 12 amino acids. Between the trimmed V and J ends, which lost 6 bases and 3 bases, there was a span of 6 bases. The CDR3 DNA sequence: TGTGCCAGCAGGGGGAACAATCAGCCCCAGCATTTT. Residues: CASRGNNQPQHF.

The genes are TRBV19 and TRBJ1-6; 7 nucleotides agree with TRBD1. With V trimmed by 3 bases and J by 7 bases, 3 bases remained unmatched. The CDR3 length is 14 residues. CDR1 and CDR2 (germline): LNHDA, SQIVND (reference sequence). CDR3 sequence (DNA): TGTGCCAGTAGTATGAGGGACAGCAATTCACCCCTCCACTTT. Encoded protein: CASSMRDSNSPLHF.

The J gene is TRBJ1-5, the V gene TRBV18; D not resolved. CDR1 KGHSH and CDR2 LQKENI come from the germline V gene. The CDR3 length is 14 residues. V lost 2 bases to trimming and J lost 4 bases, with 9 bases between them. The CDR3 reads CASSPGIANQPQHF. DNA of the CDR3: TGTGCCAGCTCACCAGGCATAGCAAATCAGCCCCAGCATTTT.

The chain combines TRBV19 with TRBJ1-4; D is unresolved. V lost 9 bases to trimming and J lost 4 bases, with 18 bases between them. The CDR3 length is 15 residues. Germline V gene lookup returns CDR1 LNHDA and CDR2 SQIVND (reference sequence). CDR3 coding DNA: TGTGCCAGCAAAAGGGCGGGTCTGGGTAATGAAAAACTGTTTTTT. It is translated as CASKRAGLGNEKLFF.

This rearrangement joins TRBV28 to TRBJ1-1; D unclear. The CDR3 has 11 residues. The germline V gene encodes CDR1 MDHEN and CDR2 SYDVKM. The ends were cut back, 10 bases at V and 3 bases at J, with 9 bases in the middle. The chain's CDR3 is CATQGHTEAFF. CDR3 coding DNA: TGTGCCACGCAAGGGCACACTGAAGCTTTCTTT.

The chain couples TRBV7-9 to TRBJ2-3; 11 bases line up with TRBD2. Per germline, CDR1 SEHNR and CDR2 FQNEAQ (reference sequence). CDR3 size: 15 residues. Trimming took 5 bases from V and 2 from J; bases not matched to a gene: 3. CDR3 residues: CASSRGLADTDTQYF. CDR3 coding DNA: TGTGCCAGCAGCAGGGGACTAGCGGACACAGATACGCAGTATTTT.